Shown below are 25 T cell receptor beta chains from a single sample sequenced in a study of CD8+CD57+ T cells in acquired aplastic anemia (dated by TCRdb to the late 2010s). These reads were obtained on an Illumina HiSeq 2000. TCR beta VDJ combination and CDR3 sequence profiling used genomic DNA as the template. TCRdb trimmed public reads at Q25 via fastp, called clones via MiXCR and kept in-frame beta chains. Every CDR3 protein is listed once, alongside the most common genes and DNA of its rows. The sample table contains approximately 200,000 distinct CDR3 sequences; only one count was recorded for approximately 50% of them. The ten largest account for approximately 15% of the sample. Material: sorted CD4+, CD8+, or CD8+CD57+ T cells (not recorded which) from PBMCs. Source of these receptors: a human donor in good health, serving as a control.

There are a few counts of this clonotype. The chain joins TRBV5-4 to TRBJ2-1; 11 bases fit TRBD2. The CDR3 sequence is 15 residues long. V lost 3 bases, J lost 9 bases, and 8 bases stayed unmatched. Germline assignment: CDR1 SGHNT and CDR2 YYREEE (reference sequence). CDR3 amino acids: CASSSGSGGALEQFF. The CDR3 nucleotides are TGTGCCAGCAGCTCAGGTAGCGGGGGGGCTCTTGAGCAGTTCTTC.

The V and J genes are TRBV6-5 and TRBJ2-7, with a possible D match to TRBD1 (6 bases). Germline CDR1 and CDR2: MNHEY and SVGAGI. V dropped 6 bases and J dropped 1 base, with 10 bases sitting between them. The CDR3 is 13 residues long. CDR3 sequence reads: CASRHRESYEQYF. Written as DNA, the CDR3 is TGTGCCAGCAGGCACAGGGAGTCCTACGAGCAGTACTTC.

This clonotype was counted between two and nine times. The missing conserved phenylalanine or tryptophan at the end of this CDR3 makes a read error likely. CDR3 DNA: TGTGCCAGCAGTCGCAACAGCCGGAACACTGAAGCTTTCCTT. It translates to CASSRNSRNTEAFL. This rearrangement joins TRBV6-5 to TRBJ1-1, with D hard to call. This CDR3 contains 14 residues. Germline values: CDR1 MNHEY, CDR2 SVGAGI. Trimming removed 5 bases from V and 1 base from J, with 11 bases in between.

The V call is TRBV20-1, the J call TRBJ2-5, with 11 positions matching TRBD1. Germline V lookup: CDR1 DFQATT, CDR2 SNEGSKA (reference sequence). The CDR3 contains 15 residues. V was pared by 6 bases and J by 4 bases, with 10 bases of the junction left unmatched. The CDR3 DNA sequence: TGCAGTGCCGATGCCGGGACAGGGGGTTCAGAGACCCAGTACTTC. This gives the protein CSADAGTGGSETQYF.

J is TRBJ2-1 and V is TRBV7-9; TRBD2 agrees at 8 bases. CDR3 size: 14 residues. Germline values: CDR1 SEHNR, CDR2 FQNEAQ (reference sequence). J was trimmed by 4 bases and V by 7 bases; bases with no gene match: 6. The CDR3 loop is CASTPSGSYNEQFF. CDR3 DNA sequence: TGTGCCAGCACCCCTAGCGGGTCTTACAATGAGCAGTTCTTC.

Ten or more counts support this clonotype. This chain links TRBV5-8 with TRBJ1-1, with D tentatively TRBD1 (6 bases). From germline, CDR1 is SGHTS and CDR2 YDEGEE. The CDR3 loop spans 13 amino acids. Trimming shortened V by 6 bases and J by 1 base, and 10 bases separated the two germline ends. CDR3 loop: CASNRQENTEAFF. In DNA, the CDR3 is TGTGCCAGCAACAGACAGGAGAACACTGAAGCTTTCTTT.

This clonotype showed up many times. The genes are TRBV11-1 and TRBJ1-6, with TRBD1 as a possible D gene (5 bases). CDR3 length: 15 amino acids. The V and J ends lost 5 bases and 7 bases respectively, with 15 bases between them. Looked up from germline, CDR1 is SGHAT and CDR2 is FQDESV (reference sequence). CDR3 region: CASSRMGTPNSPLHF. DNA for the CDR3: TGTGCCAGCAGCCGGATGGGGACCCCCAATTCACCCCTCCACTTT.

The chain uses TRBV7-2 and TRBJ2-7; unclear D gene. Trimming left V 3 bases short and J 2 bases short, with 8 bases between. The CDR3 is 13 residues long. Germline V gives CDR1 SGHTA, CDR2 FQGNSA. The CDR3 DNA sequence: TGTGCCAGCAGCTTCGGCGTTGCCTACGAGCAGTACTTC. Its translation: CASSFGVAYEQYF.

The V and J genes are TRBV10-3 and TRBJ1-2; 7 nucleotides line up with TRBD1. The junction had 4 bases not matched to a gene; V was cut back by 8 bases and J by 1 base. Germline V CDR1 and CDR2: ENHRY, SYGVKD. There are 13 residues in the CDR3. The DNA for the CDR3 is TGTGCCATCTCCGGGACAGTTAACTATGGCTACACCTTC. Translated, it gives CAISGTVNYGYTF.

The CDR3 here is CATSRDGTGVSYEQYF. CDR3 nucleotide sequence: TGTGCCACCAGCAGAGACGGGACAGGGGTCTCCTACGAGCAGTACTTC. The chain is built from TRBV15 and TRBJ2-7; 10 bases line up with TRBD1. This CDR3 is 16 amino acids long. V shed 0 bases and J 0 bases; nucleotides not matched to a gene: 2. The germline V gene encodes CDR1 LNHNV and CDR2 YYDKDF (reference sequence).

V is TRBV7-9 and J is TRBJ2-5; D is uncertain. CDR3 length equals 12 residues. Trimming stripped 1 base from V and 5 bases from J, with 5 bases between. Germline V lookup: CDR1 SEHNR, CDR2 FQNEAQ (reference sequence). The CDR3 here is CASSLVAETQYF. The CDR3 coding sequence is TGTGCCAGCAGCTTAGTGGCGGAGACCCAGTACTTC.

This clonotype was detected many times. V and J are TRBV5-1 and TRBJ2-3; D not certain. CDR3 length: 13 amino acids. V was trimmed by 1 base and J by 2 bases, leaving 5 bases between them. Germline values: CDR1 SGHRS, CDR2 YFSETQ. CDR3 amino acids: CASSLLPTDTQYF. The CDR3 region has the DNA TGCGCCAGCAGCTTGCTACCCACAGATACGCAGTATTTT.

The V and J genes are TRBV20-1 and TRBJ2-7; D is perhaps TRBD1 (6 bases). CDR1 is DFQATT and CDR2 is SNEGSKA in the germline V gene (reference sequence). Trimming shortened V by 3 bases and J by 1 base, and 13 bases separated the two germline ends. This CDR3 contains 14 residues. DNA for the CDR3: TGCAGTGCTAGCATCACAGGGAGTTCCTACGAGCAGTACTTC. Protein: CSASITGSSYEQYF.

This clonotype was seen many times. V and J are TRBV5-8 and TRBJ2-7, with D possibly called TRBD1 or TRBD2 (5 bases each). CDR1 is SGHTS, CDR2 YDEGEE, per germline. Between the trimmed V and J ends, which lost 0 bases and 3 bases, there was a span of 10 bases. The CDR3 consists of 14 residues. CDR3 residues: CASSLGDPGYEQYF. The CDR3 region has the DNA TGTGCCAGCAGCTTGGGGGACCCTGGCTACGAGCAGTACTTC.

This sequence joins TRBV12-3 or TRBV12-4 and TRBJ2-6, with a weak D call TRBD2 (5 bases). This CDR3 has 16 amino acids. V was cut by 6 bases and J by 0 bases, with 12 bases left in between. For the CDR3, the DNA is TGTGCCAGCAGCGGAGGCCTTTACTCTGGGGCCAACGTCCTGACTTTC. Its translation is CASSGGLYSGANVLTF.

The chain joins TRBV7-6 to TRBJ1-4; D is unclear. The V end was cut by 5 bases, the J end by 2 bases, with 9 bases between. The CDR3 consists of 14 residues. Germline CDR1 and CDR2: SGHVS and FNYEAQ. The CDR3 coding sequence is TGTGCCAGCAGCCCTGGTGAGACTAATGAAAAACTGTTTTTT. It translates to CASSPGETNEKLFF.

The V call is TRBV7-2, the J call TRBJ1-5; D remains ambiguous. Germline V gene lookup returns CDR1 SGHTA and CDR2 FQGNSA. V was trimmed by 3 bases and J by 7 bases, leaving 10 bases between them. The CDR3 is 13 amino acids. CDR3: CASSLEGGQPQHF. The CDR3 DNA reads TGTGCCAGCAGCTTGGAGGGTGGACAGCCCCAGCATTTT.

At least ten counts were recorded for this clonotype. The genes are TRBV14 and TRBJ1-2; 8 bases align to TRBD1. CDR3 length: 14 residues. CDR1 and CDR2 from the germline V gene are SGHDN and FVKESK. V dropped 1 base and J dropped 3; count of bases not matched to a gene: 1. The CDR3 nucleotides are TGTGCCAGCAGCCAAGGACAGGGGTACTATGGCTACACCTTC. Its protein product is CASSQGQGYYGYTF.

The gene calls are TRBV10-2 and TRBJ1-2; no firm D call. The V and J ends lost 6 bases and 9 bases respectively, with 17 bases between them. The CDR3 runs to 13 residues. From germline, CDR1 is WSHSY and CDR2 SAAADI. This CDR3 reads CASSLDASDRYTF. The CDR3 DNA follows: TGCGCCAGCAGCCTCGACGCGTCCGATCGCTACACCTTC.

V is TRBV29-1 and J is TRBJ2-5, with D tentatively TRBD1 or TRBD2 (5 bases each). The CDR3 runs 12 residues. Germline V gene sequence: CDR1 SQVTM, CDR2 ANQGSEA. The ends were cut back, 4 bases at V and 3 bases at J, with 9 bases in the middle. The CDR3 nucleotides are TGCAGCGTTGTGGGGGATGAAGAGACCCAGTACTTC. Translated, it gives CSVVGDEETQYF.

The genes are TRBV7-3 and TRBJ1-1, with 7 nucleotides matching TRBD1. CDR1 and CDR2 (germline): SGHTA, FQGTGA. Losses at the gene ends were 2 bases for V and 0 bases for J; bases not matched to a gene: 12. The length of the CDR3 is 18 residues. CDR3 sequence reads: CASSLSHRGGLMNTEAFF. The CDR3 DNA reads TGTGCCAGCAGCTTATCACACAGGGGTGGTCTCATGAACACTGAAGCTTTCTTT.

This chain connects TRBV7-2 to TRBJ1-2; tentatively, D is TRBD1 (5 bases). With 7 bases removed from V and 5 bases from J, the gap between germline ends came to 20 bases. The CDR3 length is 15 residues. The germline gives CDR1 SGHTA, CDR2 FQGNSA. CDR3 residues: CASIPRATESYGYTF. The CDR3 DNA reads as TGTGCCAGCATCCCTCGGGCGACAGAATCTTATGGCTACACCTTC.

This clonotype was recorded at least ten times. The chain couples TRBV12-3 or TRBV12-4 to TRBJ1-6, with a weak D call TRBD1 (6 bases). The CDR3 spans 12 residues. V lost 6 bases and J lost 8, with 8 bases in between. This chain's CDR3 is CASRWTDSPLHF. In DNA form, the CDR3 reads TGTGCCAGCAGATGGACAGATTCACCCCTCCACTTT.

This sequence joins TRBV19 and TRBJ2-2; D not resolved. Germline V gene lookup returns CDR1 LNHDA and CDR2 SQIVND (reference sequence). The CDR3 is 14 residues long. The V and J ends lost 4 bases and 1 base respectively, with 7 bases between them. CDR3 nucleotides: TGTGCCAGTAGTAGAGACAAGAACACCGGGGAGCTGTTTTTT. This translates into CASSRDKNTGELFF.

The V call is TRBV25-1, the J call TRBJ2-2, with D perhaps matching TRBD2 (6 bases). V was cut by 6 bases and J by 1 base, with 15 bases left in between. The CDR3 covers 16 residues. Germline loops: CDR1 MGHDK, CDR2 SYGVNS. CDR3 sequence: CASSVADPRNTGELFF. The CDR3 bases are TGTGCCAGCAGCGTAGCGGACCCTCGGAACACCGGGGAGCTGTTTTTT.